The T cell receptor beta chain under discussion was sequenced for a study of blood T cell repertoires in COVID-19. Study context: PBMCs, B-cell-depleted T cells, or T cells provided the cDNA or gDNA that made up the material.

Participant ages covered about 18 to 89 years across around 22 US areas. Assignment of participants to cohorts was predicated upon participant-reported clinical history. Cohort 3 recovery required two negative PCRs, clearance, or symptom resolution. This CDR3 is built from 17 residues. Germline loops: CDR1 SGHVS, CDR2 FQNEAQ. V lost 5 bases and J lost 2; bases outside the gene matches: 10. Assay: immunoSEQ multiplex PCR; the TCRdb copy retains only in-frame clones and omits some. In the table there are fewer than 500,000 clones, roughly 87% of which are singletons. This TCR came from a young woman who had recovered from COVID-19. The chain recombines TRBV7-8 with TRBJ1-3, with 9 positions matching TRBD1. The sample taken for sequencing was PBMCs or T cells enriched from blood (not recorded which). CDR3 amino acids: CASSLYRGRVAGNTIYF. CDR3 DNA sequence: TGTGCCAGCAGCCTCTACAGGGGGCGGGTAGCTGGAAACACCATATATTTT.